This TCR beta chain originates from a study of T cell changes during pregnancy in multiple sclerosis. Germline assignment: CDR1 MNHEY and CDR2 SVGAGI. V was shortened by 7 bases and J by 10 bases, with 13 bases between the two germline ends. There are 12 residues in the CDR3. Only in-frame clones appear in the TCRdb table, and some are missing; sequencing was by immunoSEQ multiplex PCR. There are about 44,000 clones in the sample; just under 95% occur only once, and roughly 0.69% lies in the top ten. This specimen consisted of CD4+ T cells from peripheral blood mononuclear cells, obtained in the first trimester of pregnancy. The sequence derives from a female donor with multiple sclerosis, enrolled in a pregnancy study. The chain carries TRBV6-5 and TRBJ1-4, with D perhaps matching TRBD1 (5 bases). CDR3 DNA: TGTGCCAGCACGGGAGCCCAGGGAAAACTGTTTTTT. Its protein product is CASTGAQGKLFF.